This T cell receptor beta chain was recorded in a study of blood T cells in healthy people across ages. Turning to the study itself: About one barcoded beta molecule per two T cells was the capture yield of template switching.

The CDR3 consists of 16 residues. Trimming cost V 2 bases and J 0 bases, with 9 bases left between them. CDR1 SGHRS and CDR2 YFSETQ come from the germline V gene. A second PCR, run for about 7 to 11 cycles, used a sample-barcoded 5' primer plus a J-beta primer mix. The yield of each sample was at least 2.5 million CDR3-containing paired-end reads. TCRdb redid the calling of the 5' RACE reads with MiXCR, one entry per CDR3 protein. This table has hundreds of thousands of distinct CDR3 sequences, under 70% appearing once. This clonotype was found a few times. Antigen specificity is unknown. General observations from the study: Versus aged donors, long-lived donors had higher diversity and more naive CD4+ cells.

The V gene is TRBV5-1, the J gene TRBJ2-6, with D uncertain. This TCR was recovered from a man in his 60s in good health. The sequenced material came from blood. CDR3 coding DNA: TGCGCCAGCAGCTTAGTTCCCACCTCTGGGGCCAACGTCCTGACTTTC. This sequence encodes CASSLVPTSGANVLTF.